The 13 T cell receptor beta chains in this list originate from one sample, sequenced in a study of T cells after yellow fever vaccination. TCRdb independently ran MiXCR on the 5' RACE reads; one entry per CDR3 protein. This sample yields 450,000 to 550,000 distinct CDR3 sequences, of which 21% are seen a single time; about 16% belongs to the top ten. Sequences were derived from PBMCs, sampled about 21 days after the first yellow fever vaccination. The source is a man aged 18 to 30 who received the YFV17D yellow fever vaccine.

The V call is TRBV10-3, the J call TRBJ2-7; TRBD1 aligns across 8 bases. Germline V gives CDR1 ENHRY, CDR2 SYGVKD. The CDR3 has 13 residues. Unmatched junction bases numbered 6, after V lost 9 bases and J lost 2 bases. The CDR3 here is CAIGQGLAYEQYV. The CDR3 DNA is TGTGCCATTGGACAGGGCCTAGCCTACGAGCAGTACGTC.

This clonotype has just a few counts. The chain recombines TRBV14 with TRBJ2-3; no clear D gene. This CDR3 is 15 amino acids long. Trimming stripped 0 bases from V and 6 bases from J, with 13 bases between. CDR1 and CDR2 from the germline V gene are SGHDN and FVKESK. CDR3 sequence reads: CASSQDVSWTDTQYF. For the CDR3, the DNA is TGTGCCAGCAGCCAAGATGTTAGCTGGACGGATACGCAGTATTTT.

This clonotype was counted only a few times. The J gene is TRBJ2-7, the V gene TRBV6-2 or TRBV6-3; D uncertain. With 0 bases removed from V and 9 bases from J, the gap between germline ends came to 18 bases. Germline assignment: CDR1 MNHEY and CDR2 SVGEGT. The CDR3 has 15 amino acids. The CDR3 here is CASSYSFTLRIWQYF. The CDR3 nucleotides are TGTGCCAGCAGTTACTCGTTCACCCTACGAATCTGGCAGTACTTC.

The chain links TRBV7-3 to TRBJ1-1, with D perhaps matching TRBD1 (6 bases). Germline CDR1 is SGHTA and CDR2 is FQGTGA. This CDR3 region has 14 residues. The germline V and J ends were trimmed by 5 bases and 7 bases, with 17 bases remaining between them. The CDR3 nucleotides are TGTGCCAGCAGCCCTAACAGGGATTGGGGTGAAGCTTTCTTT. Translating gives CASSPNRDWGEAFF. Full variable domain (outside the CDR3, taken from reference TRBV7-3 and TRBJ1-1): GAGVSQTPSNKVTEKGKYVELRCDPISGHTALYWYRQSLGQGPEFLIYFQGTGAADDSGLPNDRFFAVRPEGSVSTLKIQRTERGDSAVYLCASSPNRDWGEAFFGQGTRLTVV.

This sequence joins TRBV5-1 and TRBJ1-1; D is possibly TRBD1 (6 bases). The CDR3 has 14 residues. Trimming took 5 bases from V and 0 from J, leaving 11 bases between them. Germline loops: CDR1 SGHRS, CDR2 YFSETQ. The CDR3 region is CASSRQVMNTEAFF. The CDR3 DNA reads as TGCGCCAGCAGTCGACAGGTGATGAACACTGAAGCTTTCTTT.

The J gene is TRBJ2-5, the V gene TRBV6-6; D tentatively reads TRBD1 or TRBD2 (5 bases each). The germline CDR1 and CDR2 sequences are MNHNY and SVGAGI (reference sequence). Trimming left V 7 bases short and J 6 bases short, with 15 bases between. The CDR3 loop spans 13 amino acids. The CDR3 loop reads CASTILGEKTQYF. DNA of the CDR3: TGTGCCAGCACTATACTGGGGGAGAAGACCCAGTACTTC.

In its sample, this clonotype was seen once. The rearrangement uses TRBV7-8 and TRBJ2-7; TRBD1 agrees at 8 bases. The CDR3 is made up of 17 amino acids. The germline V gene has CDR1 SGHVS and CDR2 FQNEAQ. V dropped 2 bases and J dropped 2; count of bases not matched to a gene: 11. The CDR3: CASSLSGWGTGTYEQYV. DNA for the CDR3: TGTGCCAGCAGCTTAAGCGGGTGGGGGACAGGCACCTACGAGCAGTACGTC.

V and J are TRBV3-1 and TRBJ1-6; the D gene is possibly TRBD1 (5 bases). The CDR3 is made up of 12 amino acids. CDR1 is LGHDT and CDR2 is YNNKEL in the germline V gene (reference sequence). V was cut by 4 bases and J by 10 bases, with 8 bases left in between. CDR3 protein: CASSPPGSPLHF. Here the CDR3 DNA reads TGTGCCAGCAGCCCCCCAGGGTCACCCCTCCACTTT. The full variable domain, its missing parts supplied by reference TRBV3-1 and TRBJ1-6, is DTAVSQTPKYLVTQMGNDKSIKCEQNLGHDTMYWYKQDSKKFLKIMFSYNNKELIINETVPNRFSPKSPDKAHLNLHINSLELGDSAVYFCASSPPGSPLHFGNGTRLTVT.

This clonotype appeared a few times. The rearrangement links TRBV7-3 to TRBJ2-2; D tentatively fits TRBD1 or TRBD2 (6 bases each). CDR3 length: 16 amino acids. Germline CDR1 and CDR2: SGHTA and FQGTGA. Trimming pared 7 bases from V and 2 bases from J, leaving 17 bases between. The CDR3 nucleotides are TGTGCCAGCACCAACTCACAGGGAGGAAACACCGGGGAGCTGTTTTTT. It codes for CASTNSQGGNTGELFF.

V usage is TRBV19 and J usage is TRBJ2-7, with D perhaps assigned TRBD1 or TRBD2 (5 bases each). With 3 bases removed from V and 2 bases from J, the gap between germline ends came to 11 bases. Germline CDR1 LNHDA, CDR2 SQIVND (reference sequence). The CDR3 is 14 amino acids. The CDR3 region has the DNA TGTGCCAGTAGTATTGGGGTGGGGGCCTACGAGCAGTACTTC. Protein: CASSIGVGAYEQYF.

This clonotype was picked up a small number of times. This chain joins TRBV18 and TRBJ1-2; a weak D match, TRBD1 (6 bases). There are 13 residues in the CDR3. The V and J ends lost 4 bases and 6 bases respectively, with 12 bases between them. Germline CDR1 KGHSH, CDR2 LQKENI. The CDR3 is CASSLTQGDGYTF. As DNA, the CDR3 is TGTGCCAGCTCACTCACACAGGGTGATGGCTACACCTTC.

In its sample, this clonotype was seen many times. The chain couples TRBV20-1 to TRBJ2-7; 9 bases match TRBD1. V was clipped by 5 bases and J by 4 bases; unmatched bases: 6. This CDR3 region has 13 residues. The germline gives CDR1 DFQATT, CDR2 SNEGSKA (reference sequence). The CDR3 nucleotides are TGCAGTGCTGGGACAGGGTCGTCGTACGAGCAGTACTTC. Translation: CSAGTGSSYEQYF.

The rearrangement links TRBV18 to TRBJ2-6; a weak D match, TRBD2 (5 bases). V shed 6 bases and J shed 2 bases, with 14 bases lying between them. CDR3 length equals 16 residues. From germline, CDR1 is KGHSH and CDR2 LQKENI. CDR3 protein: CASSHQAGAGANVLTF. In DNA, the CDR3 is TGTGCCAGCTCTCACCAGGCCGGGGCTGGGGCCAACGTCCTGACTTTC.